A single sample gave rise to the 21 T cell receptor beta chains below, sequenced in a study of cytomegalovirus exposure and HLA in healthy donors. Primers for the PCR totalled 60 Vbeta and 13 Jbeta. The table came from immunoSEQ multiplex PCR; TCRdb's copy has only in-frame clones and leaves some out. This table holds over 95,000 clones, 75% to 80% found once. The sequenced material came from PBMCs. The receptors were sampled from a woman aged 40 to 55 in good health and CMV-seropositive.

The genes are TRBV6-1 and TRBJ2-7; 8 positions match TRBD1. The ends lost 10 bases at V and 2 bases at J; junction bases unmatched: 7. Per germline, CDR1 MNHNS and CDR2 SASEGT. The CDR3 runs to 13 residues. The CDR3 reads CATEPGQAYEQYF. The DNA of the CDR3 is TGTGCCACCGAGCCGGGACAGGCCTACGAGCAGTACTTC.

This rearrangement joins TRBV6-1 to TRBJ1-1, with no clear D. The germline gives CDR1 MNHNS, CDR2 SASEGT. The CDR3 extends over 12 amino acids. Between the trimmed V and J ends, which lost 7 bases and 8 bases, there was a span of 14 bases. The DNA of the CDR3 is TGTGCCAGCACCAGATCGTGGGCAGAAGCTTTCTTT. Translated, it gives CASTRSWAEAFF.

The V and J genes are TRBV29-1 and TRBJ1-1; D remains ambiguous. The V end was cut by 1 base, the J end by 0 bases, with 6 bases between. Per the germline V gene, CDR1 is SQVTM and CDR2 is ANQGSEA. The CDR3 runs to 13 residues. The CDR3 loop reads CSVEVDLNTEAFF. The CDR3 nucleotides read TGCAGCGTTGAAGTCGACTTGAACACTGAAGCTTTCTTT.

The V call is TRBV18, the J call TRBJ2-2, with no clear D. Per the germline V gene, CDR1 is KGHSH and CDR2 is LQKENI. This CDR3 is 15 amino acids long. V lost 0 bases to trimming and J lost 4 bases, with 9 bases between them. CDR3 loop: CASSPPAKRTGELFF. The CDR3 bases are TGTGCCAGCTCACCACCGGCAAAGCGCACCGGGGAGCTGTTTTTT.

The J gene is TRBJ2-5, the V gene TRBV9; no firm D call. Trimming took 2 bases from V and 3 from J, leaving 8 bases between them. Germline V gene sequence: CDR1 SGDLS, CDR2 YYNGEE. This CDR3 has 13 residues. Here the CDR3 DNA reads TGTGCCAGCAGCGTTTACGGTAAAGAGACCCAGTACTTC. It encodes CASSVYGKETQYF.

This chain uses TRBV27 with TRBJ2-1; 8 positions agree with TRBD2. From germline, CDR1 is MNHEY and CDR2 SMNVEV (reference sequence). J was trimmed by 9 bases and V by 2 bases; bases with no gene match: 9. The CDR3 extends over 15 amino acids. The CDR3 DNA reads TGTGCCAGCAGTTTACTTCTCGGGGGGGCAGGTGAGCAGTTCTTC. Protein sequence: CASSLLLGGAGEQFF.

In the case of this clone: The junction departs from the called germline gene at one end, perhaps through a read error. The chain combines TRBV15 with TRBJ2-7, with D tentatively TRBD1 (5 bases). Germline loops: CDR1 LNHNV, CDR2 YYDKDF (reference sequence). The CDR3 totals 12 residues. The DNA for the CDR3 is TGTGCCACCAGCAGAGATGGGGCCACAAGCCACTTC. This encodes CATSRDGATSHF.

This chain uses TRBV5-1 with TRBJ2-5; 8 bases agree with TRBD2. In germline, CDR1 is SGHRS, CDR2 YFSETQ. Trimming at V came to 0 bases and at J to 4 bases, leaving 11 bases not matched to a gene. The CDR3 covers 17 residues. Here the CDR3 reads CASSLVGSGGPPETQYF. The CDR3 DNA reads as TGCGCCAGCAGCTTGGTGGGATCGGGGGGGCCCCCAGAGACCCAGTACTTC.

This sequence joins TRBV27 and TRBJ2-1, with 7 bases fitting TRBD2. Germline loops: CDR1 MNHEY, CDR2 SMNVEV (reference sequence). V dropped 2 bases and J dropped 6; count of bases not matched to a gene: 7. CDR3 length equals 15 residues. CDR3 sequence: CASSLESTGGNEQFF. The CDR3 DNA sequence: TGTGCCAGCAGTTTAGAATCCACGGGGGGCAATGAGCAGTTCTTC.

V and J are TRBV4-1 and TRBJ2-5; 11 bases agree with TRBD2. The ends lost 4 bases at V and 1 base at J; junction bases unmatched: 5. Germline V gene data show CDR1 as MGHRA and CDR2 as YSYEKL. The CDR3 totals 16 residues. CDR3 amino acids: CASSPSTSGTQETQYF. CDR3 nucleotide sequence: TGCGCCAGCAGCCCGTCGACTAGCGGGACCCAAGAGACCCAGTACTTC.

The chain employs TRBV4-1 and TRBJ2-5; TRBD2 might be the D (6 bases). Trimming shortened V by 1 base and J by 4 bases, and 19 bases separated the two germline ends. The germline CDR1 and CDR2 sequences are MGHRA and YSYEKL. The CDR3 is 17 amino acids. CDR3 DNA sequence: TGCGCCAGCAGCCAAGGCCCGGGACTCGGCAGGGTAGAGACCCAGTACTTC. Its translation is CASSQGPGLGRVETQYF.

CDR3 in amino acids: CASSGTLAGASTIYF. The DNA for the CDR3 is TGCGCCAGCAGTGGGACTCTGGCAGGGGCGAGCACCATATATTTT. The rearrangement links TRBV10-1 to TRBJ1-3, with a possible D match to TRBD1 (6 bases). Between the trimmed V and J ends, which lost 4 bases and 9 bases, there was a span of 19 bases. Germline V gene data show CDR1 as WNHNN and CDR2 as SYGVQD (reference sequence). The CDR3 sequence is 15 residues long.

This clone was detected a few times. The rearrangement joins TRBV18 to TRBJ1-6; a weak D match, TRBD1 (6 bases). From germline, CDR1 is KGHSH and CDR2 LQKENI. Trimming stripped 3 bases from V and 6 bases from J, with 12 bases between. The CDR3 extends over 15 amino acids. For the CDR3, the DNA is TGTGCCAGCTCACCCCGGGACAACCGTAATTCACCCCTCCACTTT. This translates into CASSPRDNRNSPLHF.

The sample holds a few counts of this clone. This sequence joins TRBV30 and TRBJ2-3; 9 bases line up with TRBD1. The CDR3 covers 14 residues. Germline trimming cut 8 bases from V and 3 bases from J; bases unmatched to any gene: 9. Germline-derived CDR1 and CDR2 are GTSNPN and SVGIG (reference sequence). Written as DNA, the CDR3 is TGTGCCGGAGGGGACAGGGTCGAGACAGATACGCAGTATTTT. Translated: CAGGDRVETDTQYF.

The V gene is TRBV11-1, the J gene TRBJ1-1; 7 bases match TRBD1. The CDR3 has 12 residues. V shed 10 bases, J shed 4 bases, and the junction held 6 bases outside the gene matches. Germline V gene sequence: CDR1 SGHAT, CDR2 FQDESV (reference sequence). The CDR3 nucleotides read TGTGCCACCCGACAGGGTGGCACTGAAGCTTTCTTT. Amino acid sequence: CATRQGGTEAFF.

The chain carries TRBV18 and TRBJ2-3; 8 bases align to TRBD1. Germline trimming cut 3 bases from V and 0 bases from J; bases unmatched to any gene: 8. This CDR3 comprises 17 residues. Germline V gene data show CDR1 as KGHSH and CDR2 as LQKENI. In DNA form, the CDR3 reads TGTGCCAGCTCACCGATCACAGGGGGAACTAGCACAGATACGCAGTATTTT. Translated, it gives CASSPITGGTSTDTQYF.

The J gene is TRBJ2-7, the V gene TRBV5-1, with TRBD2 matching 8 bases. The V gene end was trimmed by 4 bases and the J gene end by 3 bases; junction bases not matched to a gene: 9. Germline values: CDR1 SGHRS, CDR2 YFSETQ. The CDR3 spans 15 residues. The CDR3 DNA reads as TGCGCCAGCAGCCCTATAGCGGGAAGATTCTACGAGCAGTACTTC. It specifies CASSPIAGRFYEQYF. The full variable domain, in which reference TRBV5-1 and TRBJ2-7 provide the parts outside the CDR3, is KAGVTQTPRYLIKTRGQQVTLSCSPISGHRSVSWYQQTPGQGLQFLFEYFSETQRNKGNFPGRFSGRQFSNSRSEMNVSTLELGDSALYLCASSPIAGRFYEQYFGPGTRLTVT.

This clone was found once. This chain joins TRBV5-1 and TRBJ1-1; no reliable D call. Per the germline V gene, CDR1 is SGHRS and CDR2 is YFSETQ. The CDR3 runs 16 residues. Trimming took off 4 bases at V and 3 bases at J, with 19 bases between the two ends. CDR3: CASSPGGFSGYTEAFF. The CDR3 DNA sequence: TGCGCCAGCAGCCCCGGTGGTTTTTCCGGGTACACTGAAGCTTTCTTT.

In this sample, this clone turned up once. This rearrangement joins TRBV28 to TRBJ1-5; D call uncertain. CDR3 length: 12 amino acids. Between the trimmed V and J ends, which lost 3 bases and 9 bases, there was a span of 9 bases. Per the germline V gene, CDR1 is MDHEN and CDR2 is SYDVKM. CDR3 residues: CASSLAGRPQHF. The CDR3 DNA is TGTGCCAGCAGTTTGGCGGGCCGGCCCCAGCATTTT.

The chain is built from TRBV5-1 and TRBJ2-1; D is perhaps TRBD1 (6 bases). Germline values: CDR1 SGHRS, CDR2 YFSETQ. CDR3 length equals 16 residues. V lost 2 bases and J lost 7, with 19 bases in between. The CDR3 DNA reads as TGCGCCAGCAGCTTAATGACAGGCCCCCCGGCAAATGAGCAGTTCTTC. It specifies CASSLMTGPPANEQFF.

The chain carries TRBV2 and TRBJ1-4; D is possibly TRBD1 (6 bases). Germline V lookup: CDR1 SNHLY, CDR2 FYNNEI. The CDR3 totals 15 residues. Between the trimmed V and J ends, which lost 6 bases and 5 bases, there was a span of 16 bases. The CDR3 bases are TGTGCCAGCAGCGAACAGGGCCTGGTCAATGAAAAACTGTTTTTT. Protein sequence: CASSEQGLVNEKLFF.